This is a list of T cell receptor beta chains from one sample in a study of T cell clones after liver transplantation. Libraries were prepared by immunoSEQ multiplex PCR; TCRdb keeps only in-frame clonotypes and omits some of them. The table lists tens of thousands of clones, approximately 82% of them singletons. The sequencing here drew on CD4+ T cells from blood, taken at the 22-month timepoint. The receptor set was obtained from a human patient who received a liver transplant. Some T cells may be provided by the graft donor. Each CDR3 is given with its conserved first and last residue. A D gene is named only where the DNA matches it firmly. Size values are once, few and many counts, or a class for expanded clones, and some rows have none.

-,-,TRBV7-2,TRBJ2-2,TGTGCCAGCAGCTTAGGAGCAGCCGCGAACACCGGGGAGCTGTTTTTT,CASSLGAAANTGELFF
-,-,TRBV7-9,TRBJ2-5,TGTGCCAGCAGCTTAGGAGGGCAGGGAGAGACCCAGTACTTC,CASSLGGQGETQYF
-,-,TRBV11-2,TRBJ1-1,TGTGCCAGCAGCAAGACAGGACCTGAAGCTTTCTTT,CASSKTGPEAFF
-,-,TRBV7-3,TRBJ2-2,TGTGCCAGCAGCTTAAGGGCCAGCGCGCAGGGCGCCGGGGAGCTGTTTTTT,CASSLRASAQGAGELFF
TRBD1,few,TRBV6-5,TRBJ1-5,TGTGCCAGCAGTTCCGGGACAGGGTATCAGCCCCAGCATTTT,CASSSGTGYQPQHF
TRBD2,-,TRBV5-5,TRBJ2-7,TGTGCCAGCAGCCCGGGACTAGCGGGGGTCCCTTCCTCCTACGAGCAGTACTTC,CASSPGLAGVPSSYEQYF
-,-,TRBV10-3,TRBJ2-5,TGTGCCATCAGTGAAGACAGACAAGAGACCCAGTACTTC,CAISEDRQETQYF
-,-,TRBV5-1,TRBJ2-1,TGCGCCAGCAGCTCCGGAGGGGGCAGCAATGAGCAGTTCTTC,CASSSGGGSNEQFF
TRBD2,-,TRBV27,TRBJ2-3,TGTGCCAGCAGTTTAACGGGAGGGCCAGATACGCAGTATTTT,CASSLTGGPDTQYF
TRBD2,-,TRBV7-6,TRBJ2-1,TGTGCCAGCAGCCCGGGACTAGCGGGGGGCCTCTACAATGAGCAGTTCTTC,CASSPGLAGGLYNEQFF